These 27 T cell receptor beta chains share one sample of origin, sequenced in a study of T-cell reconstitution after alpha-beta-depleted transplantation in children. A TCRbeta library incorporating unique molecular identifiers was prepared. TCRdb re-called the PCR reads through MiXCR, storing one row per CDR3 protein. This sample carries about 540,000 distinct CDR3 sequences, 15% to 20% of them seen once, and the ten largest clones take 3% to 4%. Sequenced here: PBMCs from the stem cell graft donor, sampled from the stem cell graft. The receptors originated from a human donor who donated a stem cell graft to a child with acute lymphoblastic leukemia.

The rearrangement links TRBV20-1 to TRBJ2-3, with unresolved D. V was cut by 3 bases and J by 3 bases, with 13 bases left in between. Germline V gene sequence: CDR1 DFQATT, CDR2 SNEGSKA (reference sequence). The CDR3 totals 14 residues. CDR3 in amino acids: CSASSSRVTDTQYF. The CDR3 bases are TGCAGTGCTAGTTCCTCTCGTGTAACAGATACGCAGTATTTT.

This clonotype showed up many times. The rearrangement uses TRBV3-1 and TRBJ1-2; D remains ambiguous. The CDR3 length is 12 residues. Germline V lookup: CDR1 LGHDT, CDR2 YNNKEL (reference sequence). V lost 3 bases, J lost 2 bases, and 4 bases lay in between. The CDR3 DNA reads as TGTGCCAGCAGCCAGACAAACTATGGCTACACCTTC. It specifies CASSQTNYGYTF.

This clonotype was counted a few times. The rearrangement uses TRBV4-1 and TRBJ2-5, with TRBD2 matching over 7 bases. Germline-derived CDR1 and CDR2 are MGHRA and YSYEKL. V was pared by 1 base and J by 1 base, with 12 bases of the junction left unmatched. CDR3 length: 18 residues. CDR3: CASSQVPSLSGSQETQYF. The CDR3, as DNA: TGCGCCAGCAGCCAAGTCCCTTCCCTTAGCGGGTCCCAAGAGACCCAGTACTTC.

This clonotype was picked up a small number of times. This chain uses TRBV9 with TRBJ2-1; 7 nucleotides match TRBD2. The CDR3 runs 16 residues. CDR1 and CDR2 (germline): SGDLS, YYNGEE. The V and J ends lost 1 base and 1 base, in that order; junction bases with no gene match: 5. In DNA, the CDR3 is TGTGCCAGCAGCGTAAGAACGGGGGGATCCTACAATGAGCAGTTCTTC. Amino acids: CASSVRTGGSYNEQFF. Based on the CDR3 plus reference TRBV9 and TRBJ2-1, the full variable domain is DSGVTQTPKHLITATGQRVTLRCSPRSGDLSVYWYQQSLDQGLQFLIQYYNGEERAKGNILERFSAQQFPDLHSELNLSSLELGDSALYFCASSVRTGGSYNEQFFGPGTRLTVL.

In its sample, this clonotype was seen a few times. The rearrangement links TRBV6-6 to TRBJ2-7; D is ambiguous. There are 13 residues in the CDR3. CDR1 is MNHNY, CDR2 SVGAGI, per germline (reference sequence). Trimming shortened V by 7 bases and J by 1 base, and 11 bases separated the two germline ends. The CDR3 DNA sequence: TGTGCCAGCACTCTGCCTGGGTCCTACGAGCAGTACTTC. Protein product: CASTLPGSYEQYF.

V usage is TRBV5-5 and J usage is TRBJ1-2; TRBD1 matches 9 bases. Germline V lookup: CDR1 SGHKS, CDR2 YYEKEE (reference sequence). Germline trimming cut 3 bases from V and 3 bases from J; bases unmatched to any gene: 6. The CDR3 length is 15 residues. The chain's CDR3 is CASSSRTGAYYGYTF. CDR3 coding DNA: TGTGCCAGCAGCTCCCGGACAGGGGCGTACTATGGCTACACCTTC.

This clonotype turned up a few times. The chain carries TRBV9 and TRBJ2-1; the D is unclear. The CDR3 length is 14 residues. Germline V CDR1 and CDR2: SGDLS, YYNGEE. Trimming left V 4 bases short and J 7 bases short, with 15 bases between. In nucleotides, the CDR3 is TGTGCCAGCAGCCCTGAGGCGGCCAGGAATGAGCAGTTCTTC. Its translation is CASSPEAARNEQFF.

There are a few counts of this clonotype. The V call is TRBV7-8, the J call TRBJ2-4; 7 bases map to TRBD1. From germline, CDR1 is SGHVS and CDR2 FQNEAQ. The CDR3 covers 12 residues. J lost 15 bases, V lost 5 bases, and 10 bases had no gene match. Here the CDR3 reads CASSRDQGVPYF. In DNA form, the CDR3 reads TGTGCCAGCAGCAGAGATCAGGGGGTACCGTACTTC.

The rearrangement joins TRBV20-1 to TRBJ2-5, with 9 nucleotides matching TRBD2. With V trimmed by 6 bases and J by 5 bases, 10 bases remained unmatched. Germline V gene data show CDR1 as DFQATT and CDR2 as SNEGSKA (reference sequence). The CDR3 length is 14 residues. In DNA form, the CDR3 reads TGCAGTGCACCGAGAGCGGGAGGAAGGGAGACCCAGTACTTC. This translates into CSAPRAGGRETQYF.

This clonotype turned up a few times. Germline and junction disagree at one end, which may indicate a read error. CDR3: CASSLSRDNEQFF. DNA of the CDR3: TGCGCCAGCAGCTTGAGCAGGGACAATGAGCAGTTCTTC. The rearrangement uses TRBV12-3 or TRBV12-4 and TRBJ2-1; a weak D match, TRBD1 (5 bases). The CDR3 totals 13 residues.

The chain uses TRBV4-2 and TRBJ1-2, with D perhaps matching TRBD1 (6 bases). Trimming shortened V by 0 bases and J by 5 bases, and 13 bases separated the two germline ends. The CDR3 contains 15 residues. The germline V gene has CDR1 LGHNA and CDR2 YNFKEQ. The CDR3: CASSQDPLDSYGYTF. The CDR3 DNA reads TGTGCCAGCAGCCAAGATCCCCTGGACAGTTATGGCTACACCTTC.

The genes are TRBV11-1 and TRBJ2-2; 7 bases agree with TRBD2. Germline CDR1 and CDR2: SGHAT and FQDESV (reference sequence). This CDR3 is 18 amino acids long. V was pared by 2 bases and J by 1 base, with 10 bases of the junction left unmatched. The CDR3 loop is CASSLKRLALRNTGELFF. Written as DNA, the CDR3 is TGTGCCAGCAGCTTAAAAAGACTAGCTTTGAGGAACACCGGGGAGCTGTTTTTT.

This clonotype showed up just a few times. V gene TRBV12-3 or TRBV12-4 combines with J gene TRBJ2-1; 7 nucleotides line up with TRBD2. The CDR3 is 15 residues long. The junction had 11 bases not matched to a gene; V was cut back by 6 bases and J by 6 bases. DNA for the CDR3: TGTGCCAGCAGCCCCCTAGCGGAGGGACGCAATGAGCAGTTCTTC. Translating it yields CASSPLAEGRNEQFF.

This clonotype was detected a few times. The gene calls are TRBV13 and TRBJ2-7; perhaps TRBD2 as D (5 bases). The V end lost 6 bases, the J end lost 3 bases, and 9 bases lay between the germline ends. This CDR3 has 12 residues. The germline gives CDR1 PRHDT, CDR2 FYEKMQ (reference sequence). The CDR3 region is CASRLEGYEQYF. The CDR3 DNA follows: TGTGCCAGCAGACTAGAGGGCTACGAGCAGTACTTC.

In this sample, this clonotype turned up a few times. The rearrangement uses TRBV10-1 and TRBJ2-7, with 8 bases matching TRBD1. V was pared by 0 bases and J by 5 bases, with 0 bases of the junction left unmatched. CDR3 size: 13 residues. Germline-derived CDR1 and CDR2 are WNHNN and SYGVQD (reference sequence). The CDR3 region is CASSESTGDEQYF. In nucleotides, the CDR3 is TGCGCCAGCAGTGAGTCGACAGGGGACGAGCAGTACTTC.

This clonotype was seen only a few times. The chain links TRBV9 to TRBJ2-1; D gene ambiguous. Per germline, CDR1 SGDLS and CDR2 YYNGEE. Trimming stripped 4 bases from V and 7 bases from J, with 9 bases between. CDR3 size: 12 residues. The CDR3 is CASSLRMNEQFF. The DNA of the CDR3 is TGTGCCAGCAGCCTCCGGATGAATGAGCAGTTCTTC.

CDR3 amino acids: CASSLEPLAEQYF. The CDR3 DNA is TGTGCCAGCAGCTTGGAGCCCCTCGCCGAGCAGTACTTC. The genes are TRBV13 and TRBJ2-7, with no clear D. Trimming removed 3 bases at V and 6 bases at J, with 12 bases between. The CDR3 runs to 13 residues. Germline lookup yields CDR1 PRHDT and CDR2 FYEKMQ (reference sequence).

The chain joins TRBV28 to TRBJ2-7, with TRBD2 as a possible D gene (6 bases). This CDR3 is 18 amino acids long. Germline CDR1 MDHEN, CDR2 SYDVKM. V was pared by 5 bases and J by 5 bases, with 28 bases between. CDR3 protein: CASSPPWPSGLKRNEQYF. CDR3 bases: TGTGCCAGCAGTCCTCCGTGGCCCTCGGGACTTAAACGGAACGAGCAGTACTTC.

This chain uses TRBV29-1 with TRBJ2-6; D gene uncertain. With 4 bases removed from V and 0 bases from J, the gap between germline ends came to 13 bases. Germline CDR1 is SQVTM and CDR2 is ANQGSEA. The CDR3 totals 16 residues. Here the CDR3 DNA reads TGCAGCGTTGTGGGTCGTTGGAGCTCTGGGGCCAACGTCCTGACTTTC. Its translation: CSVVGRWSSGANVLTF.

This clonotype turned up a few times. This chain links TRBV5-1 with TRBJ1-5; 10 nucleotides match TRBD1. This CDR3 comprises 18 residues. Trimming took 0 bases from V and 3 from J; bases not matched to a gene: 9. The germline CDR1 and CDR2 sequences are SGHRS and YFSETQ. CDR3 in amino acids: CASSLEPTGTGDNQPQHF. CDR3 in DNA: TGCGCCAGCAGCTTGGAACCCACCGGGACAGGGGACAATCAGCCCCAGCATTTT. Variable domain in full (rest from reference TRBV5-1 and TRBJ1-5): KAGVTQTPRYLIKTRGQQVTLSCSPISGHRSVSWYQQTPGQGLQFLFEYFSETQRNKGNFPGRFSGRQFSNSRSEMNVSTLELGDSALYLCASSLEPTGTGDNQPQHFGDGTRLSIL.

This clonotype showed up just a few times. The V and J genes are TRBV7-9 and TRBJ2-1; weak D call: TRBD2 (7 bases). Per the germline V gene, CDR1 is SEHNR and CDR2 is FQNEAQ (reference sequence). The CDR3 covers 13 residues. The V end lost 5 bases, the J end lost 10 bases, and 15 bases lay between the germline ends. The CDR3 loop is CASSPSGGGEQFF. The CDR3 DNA follows: TGTGCCAGCAGCCCCTCGGGGGGCGGGGAGCAGTTCTTC.

This clonotype was recorded many times. The gene calls are TRBV5-1 and TRBJ2-3, with 9 bases fitting TRBD2. The CDR3 loop spans 17 amino acids. Germline CDR1 is SGHRS and CDR2 is YFSETQ. Germline trimming cut 5 bases from V and 3 bases from J; bases unmatched to any gene: 13. The CDR3 DNA reads TGCGCCAGCAGTCACGATCCGACTAGCGGAGAAACAGATACGCAGTATTTT. The encoded protein is CASSHDPTSGETDTQYF.

This clonotype was detected many times. The gene calls are TRBV20-1 and TRBJ2-3; D may be TRBD2 (6 bases). This CDR3 has 14 amino acids. Germline V gene sequence: CDR1 DFQATT, CDR2 SNEGSKA (reference sequence). Trimming took 6 bases from V and 0 from J, leaving 13 bases between them. The CDR3 loop is CSAMRDPSTDTQYF. The CDR3 region has the DNA TGCAGTGCCATGCGGGACCCGAGCACAGATACGCAGTATTTT.

In its sample, this clonotype was seen a few times. The chain carries TRBV7-8 and TRBJ2-1; tentatively, D is TRBD2 (5 bases). This CDR3 comprises 19 residues. Germline CDR1 and CDR2: SGHVS and FQNEAQ. Trimming pared 3 bases from V and 8 bases from J, leaving 29 bases between. CDR3 sequence reads: CASSFPPFQRSLTWYEQFF. DNA of the CDR3: TGTGCCAGCAGCTTCCCACCGTTTCAGCGGAGTTTGACATGGTATGAGCAGTTCTTC.

V gene TRBV20-1 combines with J gene TRBJ2-7; 7 bases are a match to TRBD1. The junction had 12 bases not matched to a gene; V was cut back by 6 bases and J by 4 bases. CDR3 size: 14 residues. Germline loops: CDR1 DFQATT, CDR2 SNEGSKA (reference sequence). The CDR3 DNA reads TGCAGTGCATGGGGGACAGCTAACCGTTACGAGCAGTACTTC. Residues: CSAWGTANRYEQYF.

This clonotype occurred a few times. The V gene is TRBV29-1, the J gene TRBJ2-1; the D gene could be TRBD1 or TRBD2 (5 bases each). Trimming cost V 7 bases and J 9 bases, with 19 bases left between them. CDR1 is SQVTM and CDR2 is ANQGSEA in the germline V gene. The CDR3 covers 13 residues. The CDR3 spells CSADGGRLSEQFF. The CDR3 nucleotides read TGCAGCGCAGATGGGGGACGGCTCAGTGAGCAGTTCTTC.

A few counts support this clonotype. The chain is built from TRBV29-1 and TRBJ2-3; 9 bases are a match to TRBD2. Germline values: CDR1 SQVTM, CDR2 ANQGSEA. This CDR3 has 16 residues. V gave up 3 bases and J gave up 3 bases; unmatched junction bases: 10. This chain's CDR3 is CSVDHPASGRTDTQYF. The CDR3 DNA is TGCAGCGTTGACCATCCGGCCAGCGGGAGGACAGATACGCAGTATTTT.